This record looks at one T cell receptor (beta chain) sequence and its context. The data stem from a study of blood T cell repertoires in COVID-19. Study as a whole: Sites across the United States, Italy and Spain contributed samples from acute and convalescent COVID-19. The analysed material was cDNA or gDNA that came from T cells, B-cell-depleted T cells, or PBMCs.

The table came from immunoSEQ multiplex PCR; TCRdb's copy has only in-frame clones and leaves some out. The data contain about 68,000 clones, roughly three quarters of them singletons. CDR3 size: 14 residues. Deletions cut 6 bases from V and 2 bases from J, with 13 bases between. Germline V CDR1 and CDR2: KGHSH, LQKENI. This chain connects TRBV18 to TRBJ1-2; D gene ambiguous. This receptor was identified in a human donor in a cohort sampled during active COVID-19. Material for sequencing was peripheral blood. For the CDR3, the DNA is TGTGCCAGCTCCCCCGTGGACTCGAACTATGGCTACACCTTC. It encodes CASSPVDSNYGYTF.